This TCR beta chain emerged from a study of response to subunit inactivated influenza vaccine. Study outcomes and limitations: The authors proposed limited new T cell recruitment per seasonal influenza vaccination.

TCRdb redid the calling of the RT-PCR reads with MiXCR, one entry per CDR3 protein. The sample contains hundreds of thousands of distinct CDR3 sequences, approximately 17% of which appear only once. The table lists this clonotype with many counts. Its matching antigen is unknown. There are 14 residues in the CDR3. Germline loops: CDR1 SNHLY, CDR2 FYNNEI. V was clipped by 3 bases and J by 4 bases, with 9 bases between them. The input for sequencing was CD4+ T cells sorted from PBMCs, taken around 2 years after vaccination. This rearrangement joins TRBV2 to TRBJ1-4; D gene uncertain. The TCR sequence derives from a man in his fifties or sixties who received an inactivated influenza vaccine. The CDR3 sequence: CASSDSIFNEKLFF. Written as DNA, the CDR3 is TGTGCCAGCAGTGACAGCATCTTTAATGAAAAACTGTTTTTT.